This section outlines one T cell receptor beta chain sequence together with its context. V lost 5 bases and J lost 7; bases outside the gene matches: 6. The V gene's germline CDR1 is MNHNY and CDR2 SVGAGI (reference sequence). This CDR3 has 15 residues. The source of the sample is a study of blood T cell repertoires in COVID-19. Across the study: Italy, Spain and the United States were the sources of the convalescent and acute COVID-19 samples. PBMCs, B-cell-depleted T cells, or T cells provided the cDNA or gDNA that made up the material.

Methods used by the authors: Amplification of reference gene primers was used by the study to estimate nucleated cell counts. The assay was immunoSEQ multiplex PCR, and TCRdb's table has in-frame clones only and misses some. The DNA gave D and trimming, while V, J and clone size come from that table. The sample shows approximately 90,000 clones, 85% of them seen only once. The TCR was taken from a man older than 75 with acute or convalescent COVID-19. J is TRBJ1-6 and V is TRBV6-6; TRBD1 agrees at 9 bases. Sequenced sample: peripheral blood. CDR3 residues: CASSVSGTGNSPLHF. Here the CDR3 DNA reads TGTGCCAGCAGTGTATCCGGGACAGGGAATTCACCCCTCCACTTT.